This T cell receptor (beta chain) was sequenced during a study of T cells in Graves' hyperthyroidism and ophthalmopathy. The CDR3 regions of TCR beta were amplified from RNA transcripts. HTBI primers were employed in a first-round RT-PCR of the TCR CDR3. In TCRdb, the multiplex PCR reads were re-called with MiXCR into one record per CDR3 protein. The table shows some 600,000 distinct CDR3 sequences, with roughly 13% occurring only once. Germline CDR1 and CDR2: SGHRS and YFSETQ. Trimming shortened V by 2 bases and J by 4 bases, and 12 bases separated the two germline ends. The CDR3 has 14 amino acids. This receptor was taken from a woman younger than 45 with Graves' hyperthyroidism that later progressed to Graves' ophthalmopathy. This chain uses TRBV5-1 with TRBJ1-1; maybe TRBD1 (5 bases). What was sequenced was blood. Here the CDR3 DNA reads TGCGCCAGCAGCTTTATGATTGGGGGCACTGAAGCTTTCTTT. Its translation: CASSFMIGGTEAFF.